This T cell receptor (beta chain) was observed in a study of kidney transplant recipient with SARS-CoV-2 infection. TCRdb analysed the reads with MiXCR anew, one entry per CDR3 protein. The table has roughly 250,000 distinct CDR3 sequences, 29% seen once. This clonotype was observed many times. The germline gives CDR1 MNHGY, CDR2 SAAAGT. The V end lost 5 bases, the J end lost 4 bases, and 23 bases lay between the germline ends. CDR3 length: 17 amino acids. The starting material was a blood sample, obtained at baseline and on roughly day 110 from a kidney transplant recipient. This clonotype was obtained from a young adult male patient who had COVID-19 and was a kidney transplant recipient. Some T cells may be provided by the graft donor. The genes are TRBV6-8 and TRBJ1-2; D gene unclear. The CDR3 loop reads CASSIKPRSRKTYGYTF. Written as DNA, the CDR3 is TGTGCCAGCAGTATTAAACCACGCTCTAGAAAGACCTATGGCTACACCTTC.